This T cell receptor (beta chain) is from a study of blood T cell repertoires in COVID-19. Study information: Researchers got acute and convalescent COVID-19 samples from the United States, Italy and Spain. PBMCs, B-cell-depleted T cells, or T cells were the source of the cDNA or gDNA that made up the material.

There are a few counts of this clone. The V end lost 5 bases, the J end lost 0 bases, and 17 bases lay between the germline ends. CDR1 LNHDA and CDR2 SQIVND come from the germline V gene (reference sequence). The CDR3 runs 17 residues. Profiled with immunoSEQ multiplex PCR; TCRdb holds only in-frame clones, not every one. Here the sample spans roughly 250,000 clones, roughly four fifths being singletons. The clonotype was recovered from a woman between 65 and 79 years old with acute or convalescent COVID-19. The chain combines TRBV19 with TRBJ1-5, with D possibly TRBD1 on 6 matching bases. The sample comprised peripheral blood. The CDR3 nucleotides are TGTGCCAGTAGTCATACTAGGGGGATTCTTAGCAATCAGCCCCAGCATTTT. Translating it yields CASSHTRGILSNQPQHF.